Listed below are T cell receptor beta chains from one sample, sequenced in a study of shared clonotypes between healthy human individuals. The protocol was immunoSEQ multiplex PCR, while the TCRdb copy is restricted to in-frame clones and leaves out a portion. The sample has approximately 400,000 clones, 90% to 98% seen once. Sequencing was performed on memory CD8+ T cells sorted from blood. The receptors derive from a man younger than 45 in good health. Both conserved end residues are part of each CDR3. Fields, in order: J gene, clone size, V gene, D gene, CDR3 protein, CDR3 DNA. A D gene is named only where the DNA matches it firmly. Size is stated for part of the rows, as once, few or many counts, or as a class when the clone is expanded.

J gene: TRBJ1-5; clone size: -; V gene: TRBV7-9; D gene: -; CDR3 protein: CASSPDLPSKWFSNQPQHF; CDR3 DNA: TGTGCCAGCAGCCCAGACCTTCCGAGTAAATGGTTTAGCAATCAGCCCCAGCATTTT
J gene: TRBJ2-1; clone size: -; V gene: TRBV27; D gene: TRBD2; CDR3 protein: CASSWLAGNEQFF; CDR3 DNA: TGTGCCAGCAGTTGGCTAGCGGGGAATGAGCAGTTCTTC
J gene: TRBJ2-7; clone size: -; V gene: TRBV5-4; D gene: -; CDR3 protein: CASSLDSGPYEQYF; CDR3 DNA: TGTGCCAGCAGCTTGGACAGCGGGCCCTACGAGCAGTACTTC
J gene: TRBJ2-2; clone size: -; V gene: TRBV5-1; D gene: TRBD1; CDR3 protein: CASSSTGGWNTGELFF; CDR3 DNA: TGCGCCAGCAGCTCGACAGGGGGCTGGAACACCGGGGAGCTGTTTTTT
J gene: TRBJ2-5; clone size: -; V gene: TRBV5-1; D gene: TRBD1; CDR3 protein: CASSPGDREGEETQYF; CDR3 DNA: TGCGCCAGCAGCCCCGGGGACAGGGAGGGGGAAGAGACCCAGTACTTC
J gene: TRBJ2-1; clone size: -; V gene: TRBV27; D gene: TRBD1; CDR3 protein: CASSLRDRVNEQFF; CDR3 DNA: TGTGCCAGCAGCCTTCGGGACAGGGTGAATGAGCAGTTCTTC
J gene: TRBJ2-3; clone size: -; V gene: TRBV9; D gene: TRBD2; CDR3 protein: CASSAGLAGRGGYTDTQYF; CDR3 DNA: TGTGCCAGCAGCGCCGGACTAGCGGGAAGGGGGGGTTACACAGATACGCAGTATTTT
J gene: TRBJ1-3; clone size: -; V gene: TRBV15; D gene: -; CDR3 protein: CATSKGPANQGGNTIYF; CDR3 DNA: TGTGCCACCAGCAAGGGACCAGCGAACCAGGGGGGAAACACCATATATTTT
J gene: TRBJ2-7; clone size: -; V gene: TRBV30; D gene: -; CDR3 protein: CAWSPGTQQYF; CDR3 DNA: TGTGCCTGGAGTCCAGGGACTCAGCAGTACTTC
J gene: TRBJ1-1; clone size: -; V gene: TRBV30; D gene: TRBD1; CDR3 protein: CAWSTGGQNTEAFF; CDR3 DNA: TGTGCCTGGAGCACAGGGGGTCAGAACACTGAAGCTTTCTTT
J gene: TRBJ1-2; clone size: -; V gene: TRBV7-3; D gene: -; CDR3 protein: CASSLGQNYGYTF; CDR3 DNA: TGTGCCAGCAGCTTAGGACAAAACTATGGCTACACCTTC
J gene: TRBJ1-1; clone size: -; V gene: TRBV7-9; D gene: -; CDR3 protein: CASSLTSTEAFF; CDR3 DNA: TGTGCCAGCAGCTTGACAAGCACTGAAGCTTTCTTT
J gene: TRBJ2-7; clone size: -; V gene: TRBV30; D gene: -; CDR3 protein: CAWRRAGPVYEQYF; CDR3 DNA: TGTGCCTGGAGGAGGGCGGGACCAGTCTACGAGCAGTACTTC
J gene: TRBJ2-7; clone size: -; V gene: TRBV28; D gene: -; CDR3 protein: CATCRGITYEQYF; CDR3 DNA: TGTGCCACCTGTCGCGGGATTACATACGAGCAGTACTTC
J gene: TRBJ2-2; clone size: -; V gene: TRBV5-1; D gene: -; CDR3 protein: CASRSSGAINTGELFF; CDR3 DNA: TGCGCCAGCAGGTCCAGCGGAGCCATCAACACCGGGGAGCTGTTTTTT
J gene: TRBJ1-3; clone size: once; V gene: TRBV30; D gene: TRBD1; CDR3 protein: CAWQPLGQGRNTIYF; CDR3 DNA: TGTGCCTGGCAACCCCTGGGACAGGGGAGAAACACCATATATTTT
J gene: TRBJ1-2; clone size: -; V gene: TRBV2; D gene: -; CDR3 protein: CASSLLQSGPPNYGYTF; CDR3 DNA: TGTGCCAGCAGCCTGCTTCAATCGGGACCGCCCAACTATGGCTACACCTTC
J gene: TRBJ2-7; clone size: -; V gene: TRBV10-3; D gene: -; CDR3 protein: CAISESGNYEQYF; CDR3 DNA: TGTGCCATCAGTGAGTCAGGGAACTACGAGCAGTACTTC
J gene: TRBJ2-7; clone size: -; V gene: TRBV5-1; D gene: -; CDR3 protein: CASSLGDATCEQYF; CDR3 DNA: TGCGCCAGCAGCTTGGGGGACGCAACTTGCGAGCAGTACTTC
J gene: TRBJ2-3; clone size: -; V gene: TRBV28; D gene: -; CDR3 protein: CASSRTGTDTQYF; CDR3 DNA: TGTGCCAGCAGTCGTACAGGGACAGATACGCAGTATTTT